One and the same sample provided the 23 T cell receptor beta chains below, sequenced in a study of T cell responses to AZD1222 COVID-19 vaccine. Assay: immunoSEQ multiplex PCR; the TCRdb copy retains only in-frame clones and omits some. Of about 160,000 clones in the sample, 85% to 95% were seen once. The material sequenced was peripheral blood, taken 28 days after the second AZD1222 dose. These receptors came from an adult who received the AZD1222 COVID-19 vaccine.

In its sample, this clone was seen once. The rearrangement uses TRBV7-8 and TRBJ1-2; D may be TRBD1 (5 bases). CDR1 is SGHVS and CDR2 is FQNEAQ in the germline V gene. The V end lost 2 bases, the J end lost 2 bases, and 9 bases lay between the germline ends. CDR3 length: 14 residues. CDR3 sequence reads: CASSLLTVNYGYTF. The CDR3 nucleotides read TGTGCCAGCAGCTTATTGACAGTCAACTATGGCTACACCTTC.

The chain employs TRBV6-5 and TRBJ1-1; 9 nucleotides match TRBD1. The CDR3 extends over 13 amino acids. Germline V gene sequence: CDR1 MNHEY, CDR2 SVGAGI. V trimming: 7 bases; J trimming: 11 bases; junction bases outside the gene matches: 11. CDR3 amino acids: CASIARDRAWAFF. The CDR3, as DNA: TGTGCCAGCATAGCCCGGGACAGGGCATGGGCTTTCTTT.

The V gene is TRBV2, the J gene TRBJ1-3; D not resolved. This CDR3 region has 13 residues. V lost 7 bases and J 1 base, leaving 8 bases between the germline ends. Looked up from germline, CDR1 is SNHLY and CDR2 is FYNNEI. This CDR3 is CASTYISGNTIYF. The CDR3 bases are TGTGCCAGCACATACATATCTGGAAACACCATATATTTT.

This clone was seen once. This chain links TRBV19 with TRBJ2-2; 11 positions agree with TRBD1. Germline loops: CDR1 LNHDA, CDR2 SQIVND (reference sequence). The junction had 3 bases not matched to a gene; V was cut back by 7 bases and J by 5 bases. This CDR3 region has 14 residues. The DNA of the CDR3 is TGTGCCAGTATTGGGACAGGGGGTACCGGGGAGCTGTTTTTT. This translates into CASIGTGGTGELFF. Drawing the rest from reference TRBV19 and TRBJ2-2, the complete variable domain is DGGITQSPKYLFRKEGQNVTLSCEQNLNHDAMYWYRQDPGQGLRLIYYSQIVNDFQKGDIAEGYSVSREKKESFPLTVTSAQKNPTAFYLCASIGTGGTGELFFGEGSRLTVL.

The chain has TRBV9 and TRBJ2-5; 7 bases agree with TRBD2. V shed 2 bases, J shed 1 base, and the junction held 5 bases outside the gene matches. Per the germline V gene, CDR1 is SGDLS and CDR2 is YYNGEE. The CDR3 is made up of 15 amino acids. CDR3 protein: CASSVRGGGQETQYF. CDR3 DNA sequence: TGTGCCAGCAGCGTGAGGGGCGGGGGCCAAGAGACCCAGTACTTC.

The chain carries TRBV7-9 and TRBJ2-1; possible D gene TRBD2, 6 bases. From germline, CDR1 is SEHNR and CDR2 FQNEAQ (reference sequence). The CDR3 runs 13 residues. The ends were cut back, 5 bases at V and 6 bases at J, with 11 bases in the middle. CDR3 in amino acids: CASSLSGSNEQFF. CDR3 DNA sequence: TGTGCCAGCAGCCTTAGCGGAAGCAATGAGCAGTTCTTC.

The chain is built from TRBV5-1 and TRBJ2-3, with 10 bases that match TRBD2. In germline, CDR1 is SGHRS, CDR2 YFSETQ. J lost 2 bases, V lost 1 base, and 4 bases had no gene match. This CDR3 has 16 amino acids. The CDR3 DNA follows: TGCGCCAGCAGCTTGTCTAGCGGGGGACCCACAGATACGCAGTATTTT. Its translation: CASSLSSGGPTDTQYF.

This chain links TRBV9 with TRBJ2-7; TRBD1 matches at 7 bases. Germline V lookup: CDR1 SGDLS, CDR2 YYNGEE. There are 14 residues in the CDR3. Trimming at V came to 4 bases and at J to 3 bases, leaving 7 bases not matched to a gene. The CDR3 nucleotides are TGTGCCAGCAGCCCCGAGACAGGGATCTACGAGCAGTACTTC. The encoded protein is CASSPETGIYEQYF.

The gene calls are TRBV19 and TRBJ2-7; TRBD2 matches at 8 bases. The germline CDR1 and CDR2 sequences are LNHDA and SQIVND (reference sequence). This CDR3 spans 15 amino acids. V dropped 4 bases and J dropped 4; count of bases not matched to a gene: 9. Here the CDR3 reads CASSTRRAGEYEQYF. DNA of the CDR3: TGTGCCAGTAGTACCCGCCGAGCGGGAGAATACGAGCAGTACTTC.

This chain joins TRBV23-1 and TRBJ2-1; 10 positions agree with TRBD2. Being an ORF, TRBV23-1 has a function that is uncertain. J was trimmed by 0 bases and V by 4 bases; bases with no gene match: 12. There are 19 residues in the CDR3. The CDR3 bases are TGCGCCAGCAGTCCCCCCGTGACTAGCGGGCCCAGCTCCTACAATGAGCAGTTCTTC. Amino acids: CASSPPVTSGPSSYNEQFF.

The chain employs TRBV18 and TRBJ1-5; D remains unclear. Germline CDR1 reads KGHSH; CDR2 reads LQKENI. V lost 0 bases, J lost 0 bases, and 15 bases lay in between. CDR3 length equals 18 residues. CDR3 protein: CASSPPWAETYSNQPQHF. The DNA of the CDR3 is TGTGCCAGCTCACCACCATGGGCAGAAACTTATAGCAATCAGCCCCAGCATTTT. Combining the CDR3 with reference TRBV18 and TRBJ1-5 gives the whole variable domain NAGVMQNPRHLVRRRGQEARLRCSPMKGHSHVYWYRQLPEEGLKFMVYLQKENIIDESGMPKERFSAEFPKEGPSILRIQQVVRGDSAAYFCASSPPWAETYSNQPQHFGDGTRLSIL.

For the CDR3, the DNA is TGCAGTGCTAGTCCCCGAGGCCAGGACGTCTGGGAAAAACTGTTTTTT. It specifies CSASPRGQDVWEKLFF. The chain combines TRBV20-1 with TRBJ1-4, with no clear D. V was cut by 3 bases and J by 8 bases, with 22 bases left in between. The CDR3 runs to 16 residues. CDR1 DFQATT and CDR2 SNEGSKA come from the germline V gene (reference sequence).

The rearrangement joins TRBV6-5 to TRBJ1-5; D gene ambiguous. The ends were cut back, 2 bases at V and 4 bases at J, with 6 bases in the middle. Germline CDR1 and CDR2: MNHEY and SVGAGI. The CDR3 consists of 13 residues. The CDR3: CASSYGVNQPQHF. The DNA of the CDR3 is TGTGCCAGCAGTTACGGGGTTAATCAGCCCCAGCATTTT.

V usage is TRBV19 and J usage is TRBJ2-3; tentatively, D is TRBD1 or TRBD2 (5 bases each). From germline, CDR1 is LNHDA and CDR2 SQIVND (reference sequence). The CDR3 is 17 residues long. V lost 5 bases and J 0 bases, leaving 18 bases between the germline ends. The CDR3 reads CASSPRRDGYSTDTQYF. CDR3 nucleotide sequence: TGTGCCAGTAGTCCCCGCCGGGACGGTTATAGCACAGATACGCAGTATTTT.

This chain links TRBV4-1 with TRBJ1-1; TRBD1 might be the D (5 bases). Germline CDR1 and CDR2: MGHRA and YSYEKL. The CDR3 totals 13 residues. V was shortened by 6 bases and J by 1 base, with 9 bases between the two germline ends. CDR3 region: CASRFGGNTEAFF. The CDR3 DNA sequence: TGCGCCAGCAGATTTGGGGGGAACACTGAAGCTTTCTTT.

The chain has TRBV27 and TRBJ1-2; D ambiguous. Germline V gene lookup returns CDR1 MNHEY and CDR2 SMNVEV (reference sequence). The CDR3 consists of 14 residues. Trimming cost V 3 bases and J 8 bases, with 16 bases left between them. CDR3 protein: CASSFGGSVQGYTF. CDR3 DNA: TGTGCCAGCAGTTTCGGCGGGAGTGTCCAGGGCTACACCTTC.

The rearrangement uses TRBV5-6 and TRBJ2-1; 12 nucleotides match TRBD2. The CDR3 length is 15 residues. With 3 bases clipped from V and 7 bases from J, the junction kept 5 bases outside the gene matches. The germline V gene encodes CDR1 SGHDT and CDR2 YYEEEE. In DNA form, the CDR3 reads TGTGCCAGCAGCTCCGGACTAGCGGGACTAAATGAGCAGTTCTTC. The encoded protein is CASSSGLAGLNEQFF.

The rearrangement uses TRBV30 and TRBJ2-3, with D perhaps TRBD2 (5 bases). In germline, CDR1 is GTSNPN, CDR2 SVGIG (reference sequence). Trimming left V 0 bases short and J 3 bases short, with 10 bases between. This CDR3 spans 14 amino acids. The CDR3 loop is CAWSVSGGTDTQYF. In nucleotides, the CDR3 is TGTGCCTGGAGTGTATCCGGAGGTACAGATACGCAGTATTTT.

This chain joins TRBV7-9 and TRBJ2-7; D is perhaps TRBD1 (5 bases). Deletions cut 7 bases from V and 2 bases from J, with 33 bases between. CDR3 length: 20 amino acids. Germline CDR1 is SEHNR and CDR2 is FQNEAQ (reference sequence). This CDR3 reads CASTLFVADGRQGRTYEQYF. In DNA form, the CDR3 reads TGTGCCAGCACCCTCTTTGTGGCAGACGGGCGCCAGGGCCGTACCTACGAGCAGTACTTC.

J is TRBJ2-1 and V is TRBV28; 8 nucleotides align to TRBD2. CDR3 length: 15 residues. Germline CDR1 and CDR2: MDHEN and SYDVKM. V was pared by 5 bases and J by 4 bases, with 7 bases of the junction left unmatched. The CDR3 nucleotides are TGTGCCAGCAGTGTCGGGACTAGTGGGTACAATGAGCAGTTCTTC. As protein: CASSVGTSGYNEQFF.

This chain joins TRBV2 and TRBJ2-1; 11 nucleotides line up with TRBD2. CDR3 length equals 16 residues. The V gene end was trimmed by 2 bases and the J gene end by 7 bases; junction bases not matched to a gene: 7. Germline values: CDR1 SNHLY, CDR2 FYNNEI. The chain's CDR3 is CASSERITSGRNEQFF. The CDR3 DNA reads TGTGCCAGCAGTGAACGGATCACTAGCGGGAGAAATGAGCAGTTCTTC. Full variable domain (remainder filled in from reference TRBV2 and TRBJ2-1): EPEVTQTPSHQVTQMGQEVILRCVPISNHLYFYWYRQILGQKVEFLVSFYNNEISEKSEIFDDQFSVERPDGSNFTLKIRSTKLEDSAMYFCASSERITSGRNEQFFGPGTRLTVL.

V gene TRBV7-9 combines with J gene TRBJ2-7, with D perhaps matching TRBD2 (6 bases). The CDR3 runs to 14 residues. The germline V gene encodes CDR1 SEHNR and CDR2 FQNEAQ (reference sequence). Trimming took 0 bases from V and 2 from J, leaving 8 bases between them. CDR3 DNA sequence: TGTGCCAGCAGCTTAGCGGGACTCGCCTACGAGCAGTACTTC. It specifies CASSLAGLAYEQYF. The variable domain in full, completed from reference TRBV7-9 and TRBJ2-7, reads DTGVSQNPRHKITKRGQNVTFRCDPISEHNRLYWYRQTLGQGPEFLTYFQNEAQLEKSRLLSDRFSAERPKGSFSTLEIQRTEQGDSAMYLCASSLAGLAYEQYFGPGTRLTVT.

The chain couples TRBV20-1 to TRBJ2-3; D gene unclear. From germline, CDR1 is DFQATT and CDR2 SNEGSKA (reference sequence). V lost 3 bases and J 0 bases, leaving 4 bases between the germline ends. The CDR3 sequence is 12 residues long. For the CDR3, the DNA is TGCAGTGCTAGTTTAAGCACAGATACGCAGTATTTT. It codes for CSASLSTDTQYF.